These T cell receptor beta chains were read from a single sample in a study of shared clonotypes between healthy human individuals. Method: immunoSEQ multiplex PCR; TCRdb's copy keeps in-frame clones and lacks some. Of about 580,000 clones listed, nearly 98% are singletons. Material for sequencing was naive CD8+ T cells sorted from blood. These receptors came from a man younger than 45 in good health. Both conserved end residues are part of each CDR3. The D gene is left open where the match is weak. Some rows mark clone size as missing; the rest say once, few, many or name a class of expanded clone.

clone_size d_call j_call v_call cdr3_aa cdr3_nt
NA TRBD1 TRBJ2-1 TRBV4-1 CASSQIIPGQKINEQFF TGCGCCAGCAGCCAAATAATACCGGGACAGAAAATCAATGAGCAGTTCTTC
NA TRBD1 TRBJ2-1 TRBV7-9 CASSLAGGTYNEQFF TGTGCCAGCAGCTTAGCAGGGGGCACCTACAATGAGCAGTTCTTC
NA TRBD1 TRBJ1-1 TRBV5-8 CASSLSGTVNTEAFF TGTGCCAGCAGCTTGTCTGGGACAGTGAACACTGAAGCTTTCTTT
NA TRBD1 TRBJ1-1 TRBV7-8 CASSLAPGGLPEAFF TGTGCCAGCAGCTTAGCTCCAGGGGGCTTACCTGAAGCTTTCTTT
NA NA TRBJ1-4 TRBV7-8 CASSLSGPTNEKLFF TGTGCCAGCAGCTTATCTGGCCCGACTAATGAAAAACTGTTTTTT
NA NA TRBJ2-7 TRBV4-3 CASSQALTASYEQYF TGCGCCAGCAGCCAAGCCTTGACCGCTTCCTACGAGCAGTACTTC
NA TRBD2 TRBJ2-7 TRBV4-3 CASSQGSGRRNEQYF TGCGCCAGCAGCCAGGGGAGCGGGAGGCGTAACGAGCAGTACTTC
NA TRBD1 TRBJ1-2 TRBV27 CASATGGPYGYTF TGTGCCAGCGCGACAGGGGGCCCCTATGGCTACACCTTC
NA NA TRBJ1-3 TRBV27 CASTSLVGNTIYF TGTGCCAGCACTTCGTTGGTGGGAAACACCATATATTTT
NA TRBD2 TRBJ2-1 TRBV27 CASRGTSRVGENEQFF TGTGCCAGCAGAGGGACTAGCAGGGTTGGGGAGAATGAGCAGTTCTTC
NA NA TRBJ2-7 TRBV7-8 CASSPPRDGTYEQYF TGTGCCAGCAGCCCGCCCCGGGACGGTACCTACGAGCAGTACTTC
NA NA TRBJ1-1 TRBV6-4 CASGTKGGLRNTEAFF TGTGCCAGCGGAACAAAAGGGGGGCTCCGCAACACTGAAGCTTTCTTT
NA NA TRBJ2-3 TRBV25-1 CASSDPGLTDTQYF TGTGCCAGCAGTGACCCCGGGCTCACAGATACGCAGTATTTT
few NA TRBJ1-1 TRBV4-3 CASSQDYPTEAFF TGCGCCAGCAGCCAAGATTACCCCACTGAAGCTTTCTTT
NA NA TRBJ2-7 TRBV19 CASSIALRTGFYEQYF TGTGCCAGTAGTATAGCTTTGAGGACGGGCTTCTACGAGCAGTACTTC
once TRBD2 TRBJ2-4 TRBV7-9 CASTRGGVSIQYF TGTGCCAGCACCCGGGGGGGTGTCTCCATTCAGTACTTC